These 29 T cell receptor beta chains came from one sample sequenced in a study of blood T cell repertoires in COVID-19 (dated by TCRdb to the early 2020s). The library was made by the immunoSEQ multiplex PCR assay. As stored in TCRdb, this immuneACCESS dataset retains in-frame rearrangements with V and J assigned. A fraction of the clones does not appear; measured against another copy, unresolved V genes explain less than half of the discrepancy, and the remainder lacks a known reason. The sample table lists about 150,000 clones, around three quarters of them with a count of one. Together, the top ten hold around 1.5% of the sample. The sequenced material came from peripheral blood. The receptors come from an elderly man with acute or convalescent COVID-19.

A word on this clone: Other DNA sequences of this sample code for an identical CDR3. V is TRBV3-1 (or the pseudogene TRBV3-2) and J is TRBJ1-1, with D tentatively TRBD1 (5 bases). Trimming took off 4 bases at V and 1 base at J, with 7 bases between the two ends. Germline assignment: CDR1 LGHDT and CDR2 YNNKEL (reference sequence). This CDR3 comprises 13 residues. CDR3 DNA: TGTGCCAGCAGCCCGACAGCGAACACTGAAGCTTTCTTT. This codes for CASSPTANTEAFF.

This CDR3 is CASTRTGEGYTF. The CDR3 DNA is TGTGCCAGCACCAGGACAGGGGAGGGCTACACCTTC. V usage is TRBV6-5 and J usage is TRBJ1-2, with 9 bases aligning to TRBD1. Germline lookup yields CDR1 MNHEY and CDR2 SVGAGI. The CDR3 extends over 12 amino acids. Germline trimming cut 7 bases from V and 8 bases from J; bases unmatched to any gene: 5.

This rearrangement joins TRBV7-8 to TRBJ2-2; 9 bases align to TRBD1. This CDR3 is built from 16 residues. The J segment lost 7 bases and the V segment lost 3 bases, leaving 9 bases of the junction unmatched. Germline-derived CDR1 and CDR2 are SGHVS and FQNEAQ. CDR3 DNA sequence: TGTGCCAGCAGCTTCCAGGACAGGGGTGGAAACGGGGAGCTGTTTTTT. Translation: CASSFQDRGGNGELFF.

The CDR3 region is CSASAGGNTEAFF. The CDR3 DNA follows: TGCAGTGCTAGTGCAGGGGGGAACACTGAAGCTTTCTTT. The chain couples TRBV20-1 to TRBJ1-1, with 7 bases matching TRBD1. V lost 3 bases, J lost 1 base, and 2 bases stayed unmatched. This CDR3 contains 13 residues. Germline values: CDR1 DFQATT, CDR2 SNEGSKA (reference sequence).

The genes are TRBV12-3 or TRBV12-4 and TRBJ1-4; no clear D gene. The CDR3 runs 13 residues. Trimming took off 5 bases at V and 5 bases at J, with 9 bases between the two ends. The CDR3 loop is CASSPLVNEKLFF. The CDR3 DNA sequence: TGTGCCAGCAGTCCGTTAGTAAATGAAAAACTGTTTTTT.

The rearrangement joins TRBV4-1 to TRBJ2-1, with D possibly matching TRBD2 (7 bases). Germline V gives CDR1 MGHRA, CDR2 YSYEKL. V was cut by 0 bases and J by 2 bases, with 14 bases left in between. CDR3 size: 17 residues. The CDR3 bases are TGCGCCAGCAGCCAAGATCGGGTGGGGGGGCCCTACAATGAGCAGTTCTTC. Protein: CASSQDRVGGPYNEQFF.

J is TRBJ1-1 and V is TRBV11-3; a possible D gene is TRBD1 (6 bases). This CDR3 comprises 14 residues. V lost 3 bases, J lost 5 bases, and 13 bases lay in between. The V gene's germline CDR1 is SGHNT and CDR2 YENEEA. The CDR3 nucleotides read TGTGCCAGCAGCTTGTCAGGGGCAGGAACTGAAGCTTTCTTT. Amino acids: CASSLSGAGTEAFF.

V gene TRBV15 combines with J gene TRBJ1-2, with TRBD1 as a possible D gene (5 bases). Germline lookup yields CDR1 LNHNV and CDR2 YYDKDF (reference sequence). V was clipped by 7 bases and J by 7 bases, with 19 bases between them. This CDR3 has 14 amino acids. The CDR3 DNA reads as TGTGCCACCACCGACCCCGGGGGGAGCGGTGGCTACACCTTC. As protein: CATTDPGGSGGYTF.

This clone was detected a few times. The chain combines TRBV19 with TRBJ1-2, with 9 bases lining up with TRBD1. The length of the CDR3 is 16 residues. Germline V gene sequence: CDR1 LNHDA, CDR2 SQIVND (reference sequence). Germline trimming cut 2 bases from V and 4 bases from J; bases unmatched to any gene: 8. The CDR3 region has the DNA TGTGCCAGTAGTATATCCCGACAGGGGGTCGGCTATGGCTACACCTTC. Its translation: CASSISRQGVGYGYTF.

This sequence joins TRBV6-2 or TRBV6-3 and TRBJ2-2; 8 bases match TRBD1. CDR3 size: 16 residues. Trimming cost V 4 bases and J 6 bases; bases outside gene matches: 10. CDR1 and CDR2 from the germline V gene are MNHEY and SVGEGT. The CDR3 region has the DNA TGTGCCAGCAGTTTGACAGGGGTCGCCGTCGCCGGGGAGCTGTTTTTT. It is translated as CASSLTGVAVAGELFF.

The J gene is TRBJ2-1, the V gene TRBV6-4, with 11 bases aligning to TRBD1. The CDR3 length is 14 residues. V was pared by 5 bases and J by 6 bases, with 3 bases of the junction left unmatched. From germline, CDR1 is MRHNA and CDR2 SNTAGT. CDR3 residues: CASSLGTGGNEQFF. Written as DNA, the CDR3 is TGTGCCAGCAGTTTAGGGACAGGGGGCAATGAGCAGTTCTTC.

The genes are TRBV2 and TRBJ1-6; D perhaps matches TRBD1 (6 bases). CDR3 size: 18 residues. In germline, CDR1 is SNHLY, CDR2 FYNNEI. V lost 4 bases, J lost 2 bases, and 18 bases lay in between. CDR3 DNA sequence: TGTGCCAGCAGTGTCTCAGGTACAGGGAGTACCTATAATTCACCCCTCCACTTT. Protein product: CASSVSGTGSTYNSPLHF.

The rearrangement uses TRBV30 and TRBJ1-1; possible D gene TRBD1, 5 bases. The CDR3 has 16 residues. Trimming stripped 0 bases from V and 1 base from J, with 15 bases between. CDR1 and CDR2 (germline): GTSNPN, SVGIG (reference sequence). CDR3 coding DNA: TGTGCCTGGAGTGTAGGGCTGGCGGGGCCGAACACTGAAGCTTTCTTT. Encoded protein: CAWSVGLAGPNTEAFF. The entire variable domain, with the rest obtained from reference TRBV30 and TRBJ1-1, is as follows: SQTIHQWPATLVQPVGSPLSLECTVEGTSNPNLYWYRQAAGRGLQLLFYSVGIGQISSEVPQNLSASRPQDRQFILSSKKLLLSDSGFYLCAWSVGLAGPNTEAFFGQGTRLTVV.

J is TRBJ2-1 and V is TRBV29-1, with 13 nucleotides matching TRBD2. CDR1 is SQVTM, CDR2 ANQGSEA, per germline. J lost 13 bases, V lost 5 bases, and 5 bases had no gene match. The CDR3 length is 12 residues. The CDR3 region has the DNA TGCAGCGTTTCCGGGACTAGCGGGGACCAGTTCTTC. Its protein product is CSVSGTSGDQFF.

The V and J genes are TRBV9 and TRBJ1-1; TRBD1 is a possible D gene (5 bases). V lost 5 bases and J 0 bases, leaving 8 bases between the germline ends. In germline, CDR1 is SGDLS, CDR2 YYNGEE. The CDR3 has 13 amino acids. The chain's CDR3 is CASSRGVNTEAFF. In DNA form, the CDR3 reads TGTGCCAGCAGTCGGGGGGTGAACACTGAAGCTTTCTTT. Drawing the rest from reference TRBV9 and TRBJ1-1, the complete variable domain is DSGVTQTPKHLITATGQRVTLRCSPRSGDLSVYWYQQSLDQGLQFLIQYYNGEERAKGNILERFSAQQFPDLHSELNLSSLELGDSALYFCASSRGVNTEAFFGQGTRLTVV.

CDR3 coding DNA: TGTGCTAGTGCCCACACAGGGATGGGTGAAAAACTGTTTTTT. Translated, it gives CASAHTGMGEKLFF. The chain uses TRBV12-5 and TRBJ1-4, with D possibly matching TRBD1 (6 bases). This CDR3 spans 14 amino acids. CDR1 is LGHNT and CDR2 is FRNRAP in the germline V gene. Trimming pared 7 bases from V and 7 bases from J, leaving 16 bases between.

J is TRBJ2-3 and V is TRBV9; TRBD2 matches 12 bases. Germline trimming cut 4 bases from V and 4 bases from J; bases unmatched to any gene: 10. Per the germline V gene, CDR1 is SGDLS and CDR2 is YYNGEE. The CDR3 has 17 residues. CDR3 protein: CASSSDPSGGAADTQYF. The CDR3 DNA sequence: TGTGCCAGCAGCTCAGACCCTAGCGGGGGGGCGGCAGATACGCAGTATTTT. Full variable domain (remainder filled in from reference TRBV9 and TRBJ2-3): DSGVTQTPKHLITATGQRVTLRCSPRSGDLSVYWYQQSLDQGLQFLIQYYNGEERAKGNILERFSAQQFPDLHSELNLSSLELGDSALYFCASSSDPSGGAADTQYFGPGTRLTVL.

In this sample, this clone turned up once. The CDR3 here is CATSESAGGTDTQYF. CDR3 DNA sequence: TGTGCCACCAGTGAATCAGCGGGGGGGACAGATACGCAGTATTTT. The chain couples TRBV24-1 to TRBJ2-3; 10 positions match TRBD2. V shed 4 bases, J shed 3 bases, and the junction held 3 bases outside the gene matches. CDR1 is KGHDR, CDR2 SFDVKD, per germline. The CDR3 contains 15 residues.

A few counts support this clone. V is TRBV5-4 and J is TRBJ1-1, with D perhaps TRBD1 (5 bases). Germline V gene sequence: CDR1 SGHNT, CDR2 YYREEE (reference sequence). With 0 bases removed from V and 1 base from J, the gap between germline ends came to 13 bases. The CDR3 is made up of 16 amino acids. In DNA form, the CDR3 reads TGTGCCAGCAGCTTGGGGATCAGGGCTACGAACACTGAAGCTTTCTTT. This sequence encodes CASSLGIRATNTEAFF.

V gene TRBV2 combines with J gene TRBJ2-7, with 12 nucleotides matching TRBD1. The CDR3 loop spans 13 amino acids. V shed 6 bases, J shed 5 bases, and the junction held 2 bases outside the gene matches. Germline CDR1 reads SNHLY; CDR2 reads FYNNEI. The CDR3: CASRRDRGHEQYF. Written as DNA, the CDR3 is TGTGCCAGCAGACGGGACAGGGGGCACGAGCAGTACTTC.

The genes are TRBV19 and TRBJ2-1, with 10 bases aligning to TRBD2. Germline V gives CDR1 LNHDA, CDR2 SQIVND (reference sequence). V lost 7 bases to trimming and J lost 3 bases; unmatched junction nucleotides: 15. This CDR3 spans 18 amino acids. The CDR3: CASTALAGLNSFYNEQFF. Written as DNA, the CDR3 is TGTGCCAGTACCGCACTAGCGGGGCTCAACTCTTTCTACAATGAGCAGTTCTTC.

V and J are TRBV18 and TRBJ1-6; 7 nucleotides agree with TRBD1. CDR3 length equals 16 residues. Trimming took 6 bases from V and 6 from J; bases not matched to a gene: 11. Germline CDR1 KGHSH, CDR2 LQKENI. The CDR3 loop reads CASSQNFRGSNSPLHF. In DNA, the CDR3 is TGTGCCAGCTCCCAAAACTTCAGGGGGAGTAATTCACCCCTCCACTTT.

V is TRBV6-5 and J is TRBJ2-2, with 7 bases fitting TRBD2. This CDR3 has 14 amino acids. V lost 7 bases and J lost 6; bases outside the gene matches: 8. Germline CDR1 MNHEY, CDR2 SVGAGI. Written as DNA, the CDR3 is TGTGCCAGCAAGAATCGCGGGGGAGCCGGGGAGCTGTTTTTT. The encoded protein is CASKNRGGAGELFF.

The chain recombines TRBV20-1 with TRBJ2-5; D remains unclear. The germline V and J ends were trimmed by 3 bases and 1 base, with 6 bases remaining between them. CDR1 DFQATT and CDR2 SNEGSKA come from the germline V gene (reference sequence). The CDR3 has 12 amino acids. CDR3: CSASPVQETQYF. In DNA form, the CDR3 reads TGCAGTGCTAGTCCTGTCCAAGAGACCCAGTACTTC.

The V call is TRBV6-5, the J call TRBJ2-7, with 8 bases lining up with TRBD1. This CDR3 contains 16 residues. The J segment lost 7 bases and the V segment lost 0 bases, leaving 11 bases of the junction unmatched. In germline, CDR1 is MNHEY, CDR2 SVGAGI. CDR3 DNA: TGTGCCAGCAGTTACTCGAGCGACAGGGGAGCTTGGGAGCAGTACGTC. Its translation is CASSYSSDRGAWEQYV.

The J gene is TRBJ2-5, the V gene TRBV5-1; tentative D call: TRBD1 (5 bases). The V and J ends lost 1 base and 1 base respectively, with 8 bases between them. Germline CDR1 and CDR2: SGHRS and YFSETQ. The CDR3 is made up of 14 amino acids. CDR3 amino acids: CASSLLGVQETQYF. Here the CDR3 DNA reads TGCGCCAGCAGCTTGTTAGGGGTCCAAGAGACCCAGTACTTC.

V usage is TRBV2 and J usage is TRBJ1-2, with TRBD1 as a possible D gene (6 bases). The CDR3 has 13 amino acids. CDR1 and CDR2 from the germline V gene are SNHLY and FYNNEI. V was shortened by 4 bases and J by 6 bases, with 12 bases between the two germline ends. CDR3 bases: TGTGCCAGCAGTGCAGCGGGGGCAAATGGCTACACCTTC. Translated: CASSAAGANGYTF.

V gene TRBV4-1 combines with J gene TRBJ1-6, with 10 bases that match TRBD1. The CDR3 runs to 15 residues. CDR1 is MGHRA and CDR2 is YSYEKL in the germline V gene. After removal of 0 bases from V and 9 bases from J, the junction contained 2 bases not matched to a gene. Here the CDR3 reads CASSQEGTGVSPLHF. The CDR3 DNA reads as TGCGCCAGCAGCCAAGAGGGGACAGGGGTTTCACCCCTCCACTTT.

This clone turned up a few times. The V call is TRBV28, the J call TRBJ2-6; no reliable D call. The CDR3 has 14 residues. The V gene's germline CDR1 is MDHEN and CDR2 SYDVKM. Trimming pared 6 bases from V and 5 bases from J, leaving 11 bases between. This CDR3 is CASRSGKWANVLTF. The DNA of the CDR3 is TGTGCCAGCAGGTCCGGTAAATGGGCCAACGTCCTGACTTTC.